The clone carrying this TCR beta chain was counted a few times. This record comes from a study of blood T cell repertoires in COVID-19. Germline V gene sequence: CDR1 SGHTA, CDR2 FQGTGA. The CDR3 has 15 amino acids. Trimming removed 2 bases from V and 9 bases from J, with 17 bases in between. The repertoire was sequenced with immunoSEQ multiplex PCR; TCRdb's copy has only in-frame clones and lacks some. The sample lists roughly 130,000 clones, approximately 84% occurring once. This TCR came from a woman aged 30 to 39 who had recovered from COVID-19. The J gene is TRBJ2-1, the V gene TRBV7-3; tentative D call: TRBD1 (5 bases). Specimen: peripheral blood. The CDR3 spells CASSLDRAGISEQFF. CDR3 nucleotide sequence: TGTGCCAGCAGCTTAGATAGAGCAGGGATTTCTGAGCAGTTCTTC.